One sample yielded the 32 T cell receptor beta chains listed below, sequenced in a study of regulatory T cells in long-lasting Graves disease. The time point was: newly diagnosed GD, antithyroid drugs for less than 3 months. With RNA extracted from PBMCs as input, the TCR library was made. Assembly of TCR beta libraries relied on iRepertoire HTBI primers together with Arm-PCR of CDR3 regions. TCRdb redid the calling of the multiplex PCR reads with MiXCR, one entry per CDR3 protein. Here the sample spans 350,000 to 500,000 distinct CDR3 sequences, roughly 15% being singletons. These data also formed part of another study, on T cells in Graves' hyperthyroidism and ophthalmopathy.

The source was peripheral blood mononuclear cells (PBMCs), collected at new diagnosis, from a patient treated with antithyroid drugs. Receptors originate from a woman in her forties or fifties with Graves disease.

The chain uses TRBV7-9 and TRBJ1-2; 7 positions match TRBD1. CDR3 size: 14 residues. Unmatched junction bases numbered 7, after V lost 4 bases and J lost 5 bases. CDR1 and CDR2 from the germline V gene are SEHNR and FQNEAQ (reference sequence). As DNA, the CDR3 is TGTGCCAGCAGCTCCGGGACAGTCTCATATGGCTACACCTTC. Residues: CASSSGTVSYGYTF.

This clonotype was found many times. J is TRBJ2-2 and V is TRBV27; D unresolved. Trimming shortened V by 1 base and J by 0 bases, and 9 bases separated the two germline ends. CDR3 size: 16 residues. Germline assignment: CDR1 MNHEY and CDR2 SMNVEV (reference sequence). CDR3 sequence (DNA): TGTGCCAGCAGTTTATTTGGCAGTCCGAACACCGGGGAGCTGTTTTTT. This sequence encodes CASSLFGSPNTGELFF.

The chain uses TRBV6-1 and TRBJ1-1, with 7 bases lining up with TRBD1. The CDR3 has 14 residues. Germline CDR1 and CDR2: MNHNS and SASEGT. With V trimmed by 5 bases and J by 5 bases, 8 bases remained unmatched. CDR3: CASSLRQGRTEAFF. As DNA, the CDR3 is TGTGCCAGCAGTCTTAGACAGGGTCGGACTGAAGCTTTCTTT.

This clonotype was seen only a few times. The CDR3 bases are TGTGCCAGCAGCGCATGGGACAGGGGGCGCATTGCTACTAATGAAAAACTGTTTTTT. It yields the protein CASSAWDRGRIATNEKLFF. V is TRBV7-8 and J is TRBJ1-4, with 12 bases lining up with TRBD1. The V and J ends lost 5 bases and 2 bases, in that order; junction bases with no gene match: 12. The CDR3 is made up of 19 amino acids. Looked up from germline, CDR1 is SGHVS and CDR2 is FQNEAQ.

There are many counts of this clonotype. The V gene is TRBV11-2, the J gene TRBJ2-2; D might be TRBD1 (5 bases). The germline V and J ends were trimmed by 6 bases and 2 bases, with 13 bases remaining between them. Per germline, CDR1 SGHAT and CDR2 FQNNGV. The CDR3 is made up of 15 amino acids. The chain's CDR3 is CASSFTGPNTGELFF. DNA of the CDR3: TGTGCCAGCAGTTTTACAGGCCCCAACACCGGGGAGCTGTTTTTT.

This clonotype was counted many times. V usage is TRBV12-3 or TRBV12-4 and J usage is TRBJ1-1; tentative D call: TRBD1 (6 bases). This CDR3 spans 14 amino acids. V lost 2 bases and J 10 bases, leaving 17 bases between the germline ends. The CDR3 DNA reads TGTGCCAGCAGTTTAACCCAGGGGCGGGGAGGAGCTTTCTTT. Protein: CASSLTQGRGGAFF.

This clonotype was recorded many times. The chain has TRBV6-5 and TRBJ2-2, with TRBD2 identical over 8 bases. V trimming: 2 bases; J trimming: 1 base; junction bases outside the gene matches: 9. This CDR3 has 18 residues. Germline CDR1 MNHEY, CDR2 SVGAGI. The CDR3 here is CASSYPPKLAVNTGELFF. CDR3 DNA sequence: TGTGCCAGCAGTTACCCTCCTAAACTAGCGGTGAACACCGGGGAGCTGTTTTTT.

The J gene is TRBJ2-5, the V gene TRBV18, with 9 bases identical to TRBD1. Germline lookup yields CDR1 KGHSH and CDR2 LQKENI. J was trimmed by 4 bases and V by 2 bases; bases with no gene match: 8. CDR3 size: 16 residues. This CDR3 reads CASSPSGTGLGETQYF. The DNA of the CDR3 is TGTGCCAGCTCACCATCCGGGACAGGGCTCGGAGAGACCCAGTACTTC.

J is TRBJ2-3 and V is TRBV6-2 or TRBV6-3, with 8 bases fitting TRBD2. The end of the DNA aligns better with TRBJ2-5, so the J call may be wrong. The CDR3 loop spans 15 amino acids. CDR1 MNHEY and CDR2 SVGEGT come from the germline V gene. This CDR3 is CASSLPRAGGETQYF. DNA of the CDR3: TGTGCCAGCAGTTTACCTAGGGCGGGGGGAGAGACCCAGTACTTC.

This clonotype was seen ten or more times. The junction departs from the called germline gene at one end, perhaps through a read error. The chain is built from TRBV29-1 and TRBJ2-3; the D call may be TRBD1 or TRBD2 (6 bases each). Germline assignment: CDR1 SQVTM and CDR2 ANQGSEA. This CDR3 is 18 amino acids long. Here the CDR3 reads CTVGGFGSRDKGGDTQYF. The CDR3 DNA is TGCACCGTTGGGGGTTTTGGTTCCCGGGACAAGGGGGGAGATACGCAGTATTTT.

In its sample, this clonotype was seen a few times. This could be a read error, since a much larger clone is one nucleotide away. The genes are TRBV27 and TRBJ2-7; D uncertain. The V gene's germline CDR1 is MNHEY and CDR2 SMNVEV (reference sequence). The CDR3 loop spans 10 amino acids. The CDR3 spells CASSSHEQYF. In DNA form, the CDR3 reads TGTGCCAGCAGCTCCCACGAGCAGTACTTC.

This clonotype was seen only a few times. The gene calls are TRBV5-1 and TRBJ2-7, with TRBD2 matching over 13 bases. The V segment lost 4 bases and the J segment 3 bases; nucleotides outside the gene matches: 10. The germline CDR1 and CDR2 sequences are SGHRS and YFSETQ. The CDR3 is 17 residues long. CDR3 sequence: CASSPGLAGDSFYEQYF. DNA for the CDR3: TGCGCCAGCAGCCCAGGACTAGCGGGAGATTCATTCTACGAGCAGTACTTC.

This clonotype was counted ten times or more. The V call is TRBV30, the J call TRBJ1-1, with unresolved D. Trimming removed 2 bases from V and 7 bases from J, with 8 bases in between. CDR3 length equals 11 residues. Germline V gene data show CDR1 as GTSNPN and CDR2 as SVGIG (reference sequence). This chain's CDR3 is CAWSLVSEAFF. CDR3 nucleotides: TGTGCCTGGAGTTTGGTGAGTGAAGCTTTCTTT.

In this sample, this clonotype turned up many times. The CDR3 reads CAWGEGVQPQHF. The CDR3 DNA sequence: TGTGCCTGGGGTGAGGGTGTTCAGCCCCAGCATTTT. The gene calls are TRBV30 and TRBJ1-5; D not certain. V shed 5 bases and J shed 6 bases, with 11 bases lying between them. Germline V CDR1 and CDR2: GTSNPN, SVGIG (reference sequence). The CDR3 consists of 12 residues.

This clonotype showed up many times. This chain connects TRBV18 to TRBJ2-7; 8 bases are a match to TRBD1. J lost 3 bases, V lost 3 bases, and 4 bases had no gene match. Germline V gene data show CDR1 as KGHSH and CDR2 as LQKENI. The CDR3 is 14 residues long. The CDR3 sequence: CASSPTGDSYEQYF. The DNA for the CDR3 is TGTGCCAGCTCACCGACAGGGGATAGCTACGAGCAGTACTTC. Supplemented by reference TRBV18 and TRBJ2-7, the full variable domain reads NAGVMQNPRHLVRRRGQEARLRCSPMKGHSHVYWYRQLPEEGLKFMVYLQKENIIDESGMPKERFSAEFPKEGPSILRIQQVVRGDSAAYFCASSPTGDSYEQYFGPGTRLTVT.

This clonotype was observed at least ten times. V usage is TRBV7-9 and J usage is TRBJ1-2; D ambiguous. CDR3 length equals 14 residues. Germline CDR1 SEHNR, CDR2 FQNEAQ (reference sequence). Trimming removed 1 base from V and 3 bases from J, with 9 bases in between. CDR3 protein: CASSLEGSDYGYTF. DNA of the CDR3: TGTGCCAGCAGCTTAGAAGGCAGTGACTATGGCTACACCTTC.

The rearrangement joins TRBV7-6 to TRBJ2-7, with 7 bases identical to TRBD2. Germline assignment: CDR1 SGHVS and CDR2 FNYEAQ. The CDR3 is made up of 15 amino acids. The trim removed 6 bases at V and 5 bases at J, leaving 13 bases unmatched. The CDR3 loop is CASSRNSGPPDEQYF. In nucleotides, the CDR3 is TGTGCCAGCAGTCGGAATAGCGGGCCTCCGGACGAGCAGTACTTC.

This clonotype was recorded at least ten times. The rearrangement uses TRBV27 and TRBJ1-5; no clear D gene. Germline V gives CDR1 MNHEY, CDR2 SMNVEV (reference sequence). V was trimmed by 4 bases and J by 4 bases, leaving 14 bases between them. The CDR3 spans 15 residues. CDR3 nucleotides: TGTGCCAGCAGTTCGGACGGAATAGCTAATCAGCCCCAGCATTTT. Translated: CASSSDGIANQPQHF.

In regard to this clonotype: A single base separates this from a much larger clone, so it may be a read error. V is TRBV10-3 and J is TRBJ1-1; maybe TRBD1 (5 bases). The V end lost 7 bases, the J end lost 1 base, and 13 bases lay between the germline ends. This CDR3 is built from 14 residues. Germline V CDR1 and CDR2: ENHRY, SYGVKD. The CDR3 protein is CAITRGEGNTEAFF. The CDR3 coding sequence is TGTGCCATCACTAGAGGGGAGGGGAACACTGAAGCTTTCTTT.

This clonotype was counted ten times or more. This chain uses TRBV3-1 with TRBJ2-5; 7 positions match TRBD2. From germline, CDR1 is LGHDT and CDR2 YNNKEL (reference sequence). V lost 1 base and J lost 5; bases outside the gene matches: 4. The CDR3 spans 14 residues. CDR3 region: CASSQGTSVETQYF. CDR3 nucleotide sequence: TGTGCCAGCAGCCAAGGTACTAGCGTGGAGACCCAGTACTTC.

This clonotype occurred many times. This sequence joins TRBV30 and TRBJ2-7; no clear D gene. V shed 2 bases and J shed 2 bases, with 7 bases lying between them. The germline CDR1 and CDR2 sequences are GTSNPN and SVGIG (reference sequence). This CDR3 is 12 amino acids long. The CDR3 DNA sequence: TGTGCCTGGAGTCGGTATCCCTACGAGCAGTACTTC. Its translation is CAWSRYPYEQYF.

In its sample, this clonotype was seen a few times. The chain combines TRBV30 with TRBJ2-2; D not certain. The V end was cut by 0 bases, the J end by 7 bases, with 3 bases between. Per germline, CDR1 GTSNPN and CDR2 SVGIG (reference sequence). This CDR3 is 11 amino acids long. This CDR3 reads CAWSVIGELFF. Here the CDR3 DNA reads TGTGCCTGGAGTGTTATCGGGGAGCTGTTTTTT.

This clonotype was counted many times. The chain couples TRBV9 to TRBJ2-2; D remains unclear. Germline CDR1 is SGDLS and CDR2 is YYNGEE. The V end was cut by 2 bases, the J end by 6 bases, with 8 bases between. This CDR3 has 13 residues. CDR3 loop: CASSVTWAGELFF. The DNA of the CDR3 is TGTGCCAGCAGCGTCACTTGGGCCGGGGAGCTGTTTTTT.

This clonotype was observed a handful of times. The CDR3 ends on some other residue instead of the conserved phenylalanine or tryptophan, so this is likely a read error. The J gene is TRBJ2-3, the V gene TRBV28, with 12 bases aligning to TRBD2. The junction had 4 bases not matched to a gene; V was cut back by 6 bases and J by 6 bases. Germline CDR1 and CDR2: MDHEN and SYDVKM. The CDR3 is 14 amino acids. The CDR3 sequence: CASRTSGSTDTQYI. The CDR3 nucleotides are TGTGCCAGCAGGACTAGCGGGAGTACTGATACGCAGTATATT.

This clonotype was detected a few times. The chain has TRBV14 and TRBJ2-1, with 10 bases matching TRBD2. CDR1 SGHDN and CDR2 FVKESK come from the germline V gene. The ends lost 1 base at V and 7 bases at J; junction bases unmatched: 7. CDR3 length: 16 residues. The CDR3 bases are TGTGCCAGCAGCCAAGGAAGCGGGAGGGCTGGTAATGAGCAGTTCTTC. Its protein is CASSQGSGRAGNEQFF.

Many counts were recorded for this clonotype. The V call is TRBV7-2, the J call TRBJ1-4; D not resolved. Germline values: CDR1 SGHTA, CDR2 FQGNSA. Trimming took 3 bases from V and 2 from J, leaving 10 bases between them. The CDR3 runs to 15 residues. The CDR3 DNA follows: TGTGCCAGCAGCTTTTCGGGTTCGACTAATGAAAAACTGTTTTTT. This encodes CASSFSGSTNEKLFF.

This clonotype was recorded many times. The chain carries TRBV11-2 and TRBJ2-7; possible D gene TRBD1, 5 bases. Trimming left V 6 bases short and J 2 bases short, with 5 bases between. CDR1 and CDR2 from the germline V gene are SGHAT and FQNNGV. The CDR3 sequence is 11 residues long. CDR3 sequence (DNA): TGTGCCAGCAGGGGGCCCTACGAGCAGTACTTC. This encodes CASRGPYEQYF.

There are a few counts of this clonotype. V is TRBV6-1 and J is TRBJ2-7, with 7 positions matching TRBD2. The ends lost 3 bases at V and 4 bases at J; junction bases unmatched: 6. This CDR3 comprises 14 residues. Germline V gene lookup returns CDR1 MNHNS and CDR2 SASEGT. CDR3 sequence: CASSEAGTTYEQYF. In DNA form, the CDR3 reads TGTGCCAGCAGTGAGGCCGGGACTACTTACGAGCAGTACTTC.

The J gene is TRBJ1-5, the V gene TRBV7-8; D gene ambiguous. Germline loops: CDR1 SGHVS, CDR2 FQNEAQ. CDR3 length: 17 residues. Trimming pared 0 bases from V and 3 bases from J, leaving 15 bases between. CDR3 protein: CASSLATVTWSNQPQHF. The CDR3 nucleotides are TGTGCCAGCAGCTTAGCGACCGTGACATGGTCCAATCAGCCCCAGCATTTT.

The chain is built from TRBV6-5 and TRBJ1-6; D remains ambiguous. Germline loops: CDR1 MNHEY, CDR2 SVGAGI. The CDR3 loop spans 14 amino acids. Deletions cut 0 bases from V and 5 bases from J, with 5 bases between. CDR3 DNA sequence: TGTGCCAGCAGTTACTCACACCATAATTCACCCCTCCACTTT. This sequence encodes CASSYSHHNSPLHF.

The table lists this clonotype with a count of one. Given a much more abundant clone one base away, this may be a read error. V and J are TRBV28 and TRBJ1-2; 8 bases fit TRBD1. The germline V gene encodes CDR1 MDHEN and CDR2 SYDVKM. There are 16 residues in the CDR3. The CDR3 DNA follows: TGTGCCGGCAGTTTACCGGACAGGGCTGCTAACTATGGCTACACCTTC. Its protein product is CAGSLPDRAANYGYTF.

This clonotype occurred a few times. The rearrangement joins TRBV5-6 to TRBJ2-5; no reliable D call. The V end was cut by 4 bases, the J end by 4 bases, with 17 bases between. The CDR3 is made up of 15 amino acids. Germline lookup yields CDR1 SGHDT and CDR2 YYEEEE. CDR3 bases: TGTGCCAGCAGCACGGACCGGGCATATAGAGAGACCCAGTACTTC. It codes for CASSTDRAYRETQYF.